This T cell receptor (beta chain) appears in the sequencing data of a study of cytomegalovirus exposure and HLA in healthy donors. PCR amplification relied on 60 Vbeta primers (plus 13 Jbeta primers). Assay: immunoSEQ multiplex PCR; the TCRdb copy retains only in-frame clones and omits some. The table shows 90,000 to 140,000 clones, with approximately 82% occurring only once. The CDR3 is 21 residues long. The ends lost 0 bases at V and 7 bases at J; junction bases unmatched: 23. Germline-derived CDR1 and CDR2 are ENHRY and SYGVKD. Study-wide points: The majority of TCR sequences were rare, yet some public TCRs appeared in many donors. A reported reduction in N-insertions relative to the roughly 700-donor mean was seen in an Asian-associated ancestry cluster in a later analysis.

Remarks on this clone: The antigen remains unidentified.

Specimen: PBMCs. The receptor comes from a man aged 35-49 years in good health and CMV-seropositive. The chain carries TRBV10-3 and TRBJ2-1; 8 nucleotides line up with TRBD2. CDR3 DNA sequence: TGTGCCATCAGTGAGTCGACTTCAGCCTATTCAGCCGGGAGGGCCGGTAATGAGCAGTTCTTC. The encoded protein is CAISESTSAYSAGRAGNEQFF.